This TCR beta chain was recovered during a study of T cells in Graves' hyperthyroidism and ophthalmopathy. Authors of the study amplified TCR beta CDR3 regions from RNA transcripts. Primed by the HTBI set, a first-round RT-PCR was run on the TCR CDR3. One entry per CDR3 protein results from TCRdb running MiXCR on the multiplex PCR reads. The repertoire holds approximately 420,000 distinct CDR3 sequences, with roughly an eighth as singletons. Disease duration under 2 months; hyperthyroidism patients were aged 18 to 65. Clinical symptoms, serum thyroxine and TRAb, thyroid ultrasound and orbital computed tomography were used for the diagnoses. V lost 7 bases, J lost 9 bases, and 14 bases stayed unmatched. CDR1 and CDR2 from the germline V gene are WSHSY and SAAADI. The CDR3 totals 15 residues.

The sequencing input was blood. The rearrangement uses TRBV10-2 and TRBJ2-1; 8 bases are a match to TRBD2. The sequence was collected from a woman aged 18 to 35 with Graves' hyperthyroidism. The CDR3 loop reads CASTTTGTRELEQFF. In nucleotides, the CDR3 is TGCGCCAGCACCACAACCGGGACTAGGGAACTTGAGCAGTTCTTC.